A selection of T cell receptor beta chains follows, all from one sample in a study of blood T cell repertoires in COVID-19. The data were produced by immunoSEQ multiplex PCR, yet TCRdb's version contains in-frame clones alone and is incomplete. The data contain roughly 140,000 clones, roughly 89% of them seen just once; the ten biggest clones take up more than 4.5%. The specimen sequenced was PBMCs or T cells enriched from blood (not recorded which). The receptors stem from a woman between 50 and 59 years old who had been exposed to COVID-19. The conserved cysteine and the conserved F or W are not part of the CDR3 here. D genes are given only for firm matches.

D gene: NA; V gene: TRBV7-7; J gene: TRBJ1-1; CDR3 protein: ASSQDRNTEAF
D gene: NA; V gene: TRBV14; J gene: TRBJ1-2; CDR3 protein: ASSQTGGYGYT
D gene: TRBD1; V gene: TRBV5-1; J gene: TRBJ2-1; CDR3 protein: ASSWTGSGNEQF
D gene: NA; V gene: TRBV6-6; J gene: TRBJ1-3; CDR3 protein: ASSPDSFGNTIY
D gene: TRBD1; V gene: TRBV19; J gene: TRBJ1-3; CDR3 protein: ASSLRTGHTIY
D gene: NA; V gene: TRBV5-1; J gene: TRBJ1-4; CDR3 protein: ASSLADSMNEKLF
D gene: NA; V gene: TRBV9; J gene: TRBJ1-3; CDR3 protein: ASSDGGWSGNTIY
D gene: NA; V gene: TRBV5-1; J gene: TRBJ2-3; CDR3 protein: ASSSTHLTDTQY
D gene: TRBD1; V gene: TRBV5-1; J gene: TRBJ2-3; CDR3 protein: ASSLAGTGLGTQY
D gene: TRBD1; V gene: TRBV12-5; J gene: TRBJ2-1; CDR3 protein: ASGLVLARQGTDEQF
D gene: TRBD1; V gene: TRBV11-2; J gene: TRBJ2-7; CDR3 protein: ASSVLGTGRRGYEQY
D gene: NA; V gene: TRBV5-1; J gene: TRBJ1-1; CDR3 protein: ASSSDRALNTEAF
D gene: TRBD2; V gene: TRBV4-3; J gene: TRBJ2-1; CDR3 protein: ASSQDPAGLADYNEQF
D gene: NA; V gene: TRBV18; J gene: TRBJ1-4; CDR3 protein: ASSPSGQFEKLF
D gene: TRBD2; V gene: TRBV3-1/TRBV3-2; J gene: TRBJ2-2; CDR3 protein: ASSQGLAGGANTGELF
D gene: TRBD1; V gene: TRBV28; J gene: TRBJ1-1; CDR3 protein: ASTPSTGRTSEAF
D gene: NA; V gene: TRBV12-2; J gene: TRBJ1-1; CDR3 protein: ASRLENRIEAF
D gene: NA; V gene: TRBV2; J gene: TRBJ2-5; CDR3 protein: ASSEMQRAETQY
D gene: NA; V gene: TRBV10-1; J gene: TRBJ1-2; CDR3 protein: ASSASGPHGYT
D gene: NA; V gene: TRBV7-9; J gene: TRBJ1-2; CDR3 protein: ASSQGGAATKGYT
D gene: NA; V gene: TRBV5-5; J gene: TRBJ2-3; CDR3 protein: ASSLEESHTQY
D gene: NA; V gene: TRBV4-1; J gene: TRBJ1-3; CDR3 protein: ASSQEEGFGNTIY
D gene: TRBD1; V gene: TRBV6-2/TRBV6-3; J gene: TRBJ2-7; CDR3 protein: ASSQKTGSRAGEQY
D gene: NA; V gene: TRBV3-1/TRBV3-2; J gene: TRBJ1-5; CDR3 protein: ASSQDVRRDQPQH
D gene: TRBD1; V gene: TRBV10-3; J gene: TRBJ2-7; CDR3 protein: AISEGQGFSYEQY
D gene: NA; V gene: TRBV6-5; J gene: TRBJ2-1; CDR3 protein: ASSRYNEQF
D gene: TRBD2; V gene: TRBV5-4; J gene: TRBJ2-1; CDR3 protein: ASRRAGGRGEQF
D gene: NA; V gene: TRBV21-1; J gene: TRBJ1-4; CDR3 protein: ASSIAVGATNEKLF